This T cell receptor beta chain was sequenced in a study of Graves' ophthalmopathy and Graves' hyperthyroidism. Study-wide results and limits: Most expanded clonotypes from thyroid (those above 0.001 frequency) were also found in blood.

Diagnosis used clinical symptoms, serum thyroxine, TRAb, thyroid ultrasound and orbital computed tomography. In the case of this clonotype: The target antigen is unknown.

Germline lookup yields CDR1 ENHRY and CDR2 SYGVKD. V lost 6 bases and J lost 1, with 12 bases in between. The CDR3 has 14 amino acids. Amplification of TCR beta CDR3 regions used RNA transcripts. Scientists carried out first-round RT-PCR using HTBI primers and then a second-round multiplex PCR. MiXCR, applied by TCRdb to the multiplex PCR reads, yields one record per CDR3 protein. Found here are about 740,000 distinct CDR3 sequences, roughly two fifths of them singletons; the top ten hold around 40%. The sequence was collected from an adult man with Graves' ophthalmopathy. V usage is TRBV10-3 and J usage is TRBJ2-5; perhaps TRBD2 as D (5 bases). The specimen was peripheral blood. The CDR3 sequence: CAIRDVGVQETQYF. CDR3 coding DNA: TGTGCCATCAGGGACGTCGGGGTCCAAGAGACCCAGTACTTC.